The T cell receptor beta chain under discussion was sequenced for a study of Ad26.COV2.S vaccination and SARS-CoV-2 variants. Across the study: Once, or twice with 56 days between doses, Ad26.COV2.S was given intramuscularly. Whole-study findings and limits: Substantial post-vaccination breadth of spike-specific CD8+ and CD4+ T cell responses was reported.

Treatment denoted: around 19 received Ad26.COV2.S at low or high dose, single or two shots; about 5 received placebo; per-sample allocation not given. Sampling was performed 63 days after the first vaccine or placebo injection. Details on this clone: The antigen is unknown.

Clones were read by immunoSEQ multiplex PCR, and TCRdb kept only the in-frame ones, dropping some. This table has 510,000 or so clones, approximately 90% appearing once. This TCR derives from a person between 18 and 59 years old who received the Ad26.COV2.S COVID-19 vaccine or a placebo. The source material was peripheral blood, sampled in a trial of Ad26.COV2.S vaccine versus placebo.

The CDR3 loop reads CASSYPPTNGETQYF. The CDR3 bases are TGTGCCAGCAGTTACCCACCTACTAATGGAGAGACCCAGTACTTC. The rearrangement uses TRBV6-2 or TRBV6-3 and TRBJ2-5, with unresolved D. The V gene's germline CDR1 is MNHEY and CDR2 SVGEGT. The ends were cut back, 2 bases at V and 4 bases at J, with 14 bases in the middle. The CDR3 is 15 amino acids.